The clone carrying this T cell receptor beta chain was seen repeatedly, ten times or more. Its target is not known. This entry comes from a study of early T cells in non-severe SARS-CoV-2 infection. Study in general: Sequenced bulk RNA came from whole blood that was unsorted, and chains were unpaired.

Individual cDNA molecules carried attached unique molecular identifiers. Via MiXCR, TCRdb re-called the 5' RACE reads, giving one row per CDR3 protein. In the table there are tens of thousands of distinct CDR3 sequences, around 3.9% of which are singletons. Study-level findings and limits: Matching results from VDJdb favored anti-spike CD8 responses, leaving private and CD4 specificities undetected.

This sequence originates from an adult who was a healthcare worker with PCR-confirmed SARS-CoV-2 infection or an uninfected control (not recorded which). The source material was whole blood.

The CDR3 DNA is TGTGCCAGCAGCTTGGGTGGGACTAGCGGGAGGAGTAATGAGCAGTTCTTC. Protein product: CASSLGGTSGRSNEQFF. The chain has TRBV7-3 and TRBJ2-1, with 15 nucleotides matching TRBD2. Germline CDR1 is SGHTA and CDR2 is FQGTGA. This CDR3 comprises 17 residues. V lost 3 bases, J lost 7 bases, and 7 bases stayed unmatched. Filled out from reference TRBV7-3 and TRBJ2-1, the complete variable domain reads GAGVSQTPSNKVTEKGKYVELRCDPISGHTALYWYRQSLGQGPEFLIYFQGTGAADDSGLPNDRFFAVRPEGSVSTLKIQRTERGDSAVYLCASSLGGTSGRSNEQFFGPGTRLTVL.